Each of the 19 T cell receptor beta chains below was sequenced from the same sample in a study of shared clonotypes between healthy human individuals. Only in-frame clones appear in the TCRdb table, and some are missing; sequencing was by immunoSEQ multiplex PCR. The sample carries 2 million to 2.5 million clones, approximately 94% recorded once. Cells designated naive CD8 were CD45RO-negative and were positively selected for CCR7, with terminally differentiated effector memory CD45RA+ cells excluded. The specimen was naive CD8+ T cells from PBMCs. The receptors derive from a man aged 18 to 30 in good health. Some clones in this sample may be carry-over from other donors' samples.

V usage is TRBV7-8 and J usage is TRBJ2-6; 8 bases are shared with TRBD1. CDR3 size: 22 residues. V gave up 5 bases and J gave up 0 bases; unmatched junction bases: 21. From germline, CDR1 is SGHVS and CDR2 FQNEAQ. The CDR3 protein is CASSIGVGVFGTGGSGANVLTF. CDR3 bases: TGTGCCAGCAGCATAGGGGTGGGAGTTTTTGGGACAGGAGGCTCTGGGGCCAACGTCCTGACTTTC.

This clone was seen a single time. The chain combines TRBV29-1 with TRBJ2-5; 12 bases are a match to TRBD2. The DNA end is more similar to TRBJ2-7, so the J call may be wrong. Germline assignment: CDR1 SQVTM and CDR2 ANQGSEA. This CDR3 region has 14 residues. The CDR3 nucleotides are TGCAGCGCACTAGCGGGAGGTCTCTCCTACGAGCAGTACTTC. Translation: CSALAGGLSYEQYF.

The chain recombines TRBV7-6 with TRBJ2-3, with TRBD2 as a possible D gene (6 bases). CDR1 is SGHVS and CDR2 is FNYEAQ in the germline V gene. This CDR3 spans 15 amino acids. Trimming took 5 bases from V and 0 from J, leaving 12 bases between them. The CDR3 nucleotides read TGTGCCAGCAGCCTCGGGAGTTCTAGCACAGATACGCAGTATTTT. Protein product: CASSLGSSSTDTQYF. Filled out from reference TRBV7-6 and TRBJ2-3, the complete variable domain reads GAGVSQSPRYKVTKRGQDVALRCDPISGHVSLYWYRQALGQGPEFLTYFNYEAQQDKSGLPNDRFSAERPEGSISTLTIQRTEQRDSAMYRCASSLGSSSTDTQYFGPGTRLTVL.

This chain links TRBV11-2 with TRBJ2-1; D unclear. The germline gives CDR1 SGHAT, CDR2 FQNNGV. The CDR3 loop spans 15 amino acids. V was pared by 4 bases and J by 6 bases, with 16 bases between. For the CDR3, the DNA is TGTGCCAGCAGCTCCCCTCTATGGCCCGCCAATGAGCAGTTCTTC. Amino acids: CASSSPLWPANEQFF.

This chain links TRBV10-3 with TRBJ2-7; D might be TRBD2 (6 bases). CDR3 length equals 15 residues. The V gene's germline CDR1 is ENHRY and CDR2 SYGVKD. With 1 base removed from V and 2 bases from J, the gap between germline ends came to 12 bases. The CDR3 DNA is TGTGCCATCAGTGAGTGGAGGGAGTTCGCCTACGAGCAGTACTTC. This codes for CAISEWREFAYEQYF.

The J gene is TRBJ2-1, the V gene TRBV4-3; no firm D call. Germline V CDR1 and CDR2: LGHNA, YSLEER. This CDR3 contains 16 residues. Trimming pared 4 bases from V and 0 bases from J, leaving 13 bases between. CDR3 in DNA: TGCGCCAGCAGCCCCCGGGTTCAGCTCTCCTACAATGAGCAGTTCTTC. It codes for CASSPRVQLSYNEQFF.

The chain has TRBV18 and TRBJ1-4; no clear D. V was trimmed by 3 bases and J by 12 bases, leaving 14 bases between them. CDR3 length: 13 amino acids. Germline values: CDR1 KGHSH, CDR2 LQKENI. CDR3 sequence (DNA): TGTGCCAGCTCACCGGAGAGGGCCGGCGAACTGTTTTTT. This encodes CASSPERAGELFF.

As to this clone: Other nucleotide sequences from this sample produce the same CDR3. The chain links TRBV19 to TRBJ2-7, with D hard to call. CDR1 and CDR2 from the germline V gene are LNHDA and SQIVND (reference sequence). V was clipped by 3 bases and J by 3 bases, with 6 bases between them. This CDR3 comprises 12 residues. CDR3 nucleotides: TGTGCCAGTAGTATTTGGGGCTACGAGCAGTACTTC. Amino acids: CASSIWGYEQYF.

The chain carries TRBV7-8 and TRBJ1-3; D ambiguous. The CDR3 loop spans 13 amino acids. CDR1 is SGHVS, CDR2 FQNEAQ, per germline. Trimming stripped 4 bases from V and 0 bases from J, with 4 bases between. CDR3 in amino acids: CASSSPSGNTIYF. The CDR3 DNA sequence: TGTGCCAGCAGCTCCCCCTCTGGAAACACCATATATTTT.

This chain connects TRBV29-1 to TRBJ1-2; 12 positions match TRBD1. Germline-derived CDR1 and CDR2 are SQVTM and ANQGSEA. CDR3 size: 14 residues. With 6 bases clipped from V and 7 bases from J, the junction kept 9 bases outside the gene matches. The DNA for the CDR3 is TGCAGCGTCTTGAGGTGGGACAGGGGGCTTGGCTACACCTTC. Amino acids: CSVLRWDRGLGYTF. Looking up the rest from reference TRBV29-1 and TRBJ1-2 gives the full variable domain: SAVISQKPSRDICQRGTSLTIQCQVDSQVTMMFWYRQQPGQSLTLIATANQGSEATYESGFVIDKFPISRPNLTFSTLTVSNMSPEDSSIYLCSVLRWDRGLGYTFGSGTRLTVV.

The chain is built from TRBV27 and TRBJ2-2, with D maybe TRBD1 (6 bases). V lost 7 bases and J lost 4, with 19 bases in between. The length of the CDR3 is 16 residues. The germline V gene has CDR1 MNHEY and CDR2 SMNVEV (reference sequence). The CDR3 here is CASTLIGGAGTGELFF. DNA of the CDR3: TGTGCCAGCACCCTCATTGGGGGCGCCGGCACCGGGGAGCTGTTTTTT.

The chain couples TRBV11-2 to TRBJ2-1, with TRBD2 matching over 9 bases. Germline V lookup: CDR1 SGHAT, CDR2 FQNNGV. Germline trimming cut 1 base from V and 7 bases from J; bases unmatched to any gene: 5. The CDR3 spans 15 residues. The CDR3 here is CASSLGASGTNEQFF. CDR3 coding DNA: TGTGCCAGCAGCTTAGGGGCTAGCGGGACGAATGAGCAGTTCTTC.

The V call is TRBV25-1, the J call TRBJ2-7; tentatively, D is TRBD2 (7 bases). CDR1 and CDR2 from the germline V gene are MGHDK and SYGVNS. V gave up 6 bases and J gave up 5 bases, with 14 bases separating them. The CDR3 length is 13 residues. This chain's CDR3 is CASSRGASDEQYF. CDR3 in DNA: TGTGCCAGCAGCCGGGGGGCATCGGACGAGCAGTACTTC.

Turning to this clone: This sample includes further DNA sequences coding for the same CDR3. The chain links TRBV6-5 to TRBJ1-1; the D is unclear. Trimming removed 0 bases from V and 1 base from J, with 6 bases in between. The germline V gene has CDR1 MNHEY and CDR2 SVGAGI. The CDR3 extends over 14 amino acids. The CDR3 protein is CASSYSERNTEAFF. For the CDR3, the DNA is TGTGCCAGCAGTTACTCGGAGAGGAACACTGAAGCTTTCTTT.

The V and J genes are TRBV27 and TRBJ2-1, with 14 bases aligning to TRBD2. CDR3 length: 16 amino acids. The germline V gene has CDR1 MNHEY and CDR2 SMNVEV (reference sequence). The V segment lost 4 bases and the J segment 6 bases; nucleotides outside the gene matches: 5. This chain's CDR3 is CASSYPGTSGSNEQFF. Written as DNA, the CDR3 is TGTGCCAGCAGTTACCCCGGGACTAGCGGGAGCAATGAGCAGTTCTTC.

This chain uses TRBV11-1 with TRBJ2-1; TRBD2 matches 14 bases. This CDR3 is built from 19 residues. CDR1 and CDR2 (germline): SGHAT, FQDESV (reference sequence). The trim removed 2 bases at V and 0 bases at J, leaving 6 bases unmatched. The CDR3 nucleotides are TGTGCCAGCAGCTTATCGGGACTAGCGGGAGAAGACTCCTACAATGAGCAGTTCTTC. It specifies CASSLSGLAGEDSYNEQFF.

Remarks on this clone: Within the sample, other DNA sequences also encode this same CDR3. The CDR3 region is CASSLRDRANYGYTF. CDR3 DNA: TGTGCCAGCAGCTTGAGGGACAGAGCTAACTATGGCTACACCTTC. The chain links TRBV7-2 to TRBJ1-2, with TRBD1 identical over 7 bases. This CDR3 is 15 amino acids long. J lost 0 bases, V lost 3 bases, and 4 bases had no gene match. The germline CDR1 and CDR2 sequences are SGHTA and FQGNSA. The complete variable domain, with remaining parts taken from reference TRBV7-2 and TRBJ1-2, reads GAGVSQSPSNKVTEKGKDVELRCDPISGHTALYWYRQSLGQGLEFLIYFQGNSAPDKSGLPSDRFSAERTGGSVSTLTIQRTQQEDSAVYLCASSLRDRANYGYTFGSGTRLTVV.

This chain connects TRBV9 to TRBJ2-1; D is perhaps TRBD1 or TRBD2 (6 bases each). V was clipped by 4 bases and J by 1 base, with 18 bases between them. This CDR3 comprises 17 residues. CDR1 and CDR2 (germline): SGDLS, YYNGEE. CDR3 in DNA: TGTGCCAGCAGCCACCCCCGAGAGGGGGGTTCCTACAATGAGCAGTTCTTC. It codes for CASSHPREGGSYNEQFF. Full variable domain (remainder filled in from reference TRBV9 and TRBJ2-1): DSGVTQTPKHLITATGQRVTLRCSPRSGDLSVYWYQQSLDQGLQFLIQYYNGEERAKGNILERFSAQQFPDLHSELNLSSLELGDSALYFCASSHPREGGSYNEQFFGPGTRLTVL.

The chain combines TRBV15 with TRBJ1-2; D call uncertain. Trimming stripped 0 bases from V and 0 bases from J, with 11 bases between. This CDR3 has 16 amino acids. The germline V gene encodes CDR1 LNHNV and CDR2 YYDKDF (reference sequence). The CDR3 DNA reads TGTGCCACCAGCAGAGATTCCTCAGGCCCTAACTATGGCTACACCTTC. This sequence encodes CATSRDSSGPNYGYTF.